Reported below is one T cell receptor beta chain. Survey-level TCR beta sequencing used the immunoSEQ assay. Only in-frame clones appear in the TCRdb table, and some are missing; sequencing was by immunoSEQ multiplex PCR. The table lists nearly 70,000 clones, just over 90% of them singletons, with 4% to 5% in the top ten. Losses at the gene ends were 0 bases for V and 3 bases for J; bases not matched to a gene: 6. Germline lookup yields CDR1 SGHRS and CDR2 YFSETQ. The CDR3 is 17 amino acids. V gene TRBV5-1 combines with J gene TRBJ2-1, with 10 bases matching TRBD2. This receptor was obtained from a man in his forties with rheumatoid arthritis. The specimen was PBMCs. The CDR3 here is CASSLVPAGGFYNEQFF. The CDR3 DNA follows: TGCGCCAGCAGCTTGGTCCCAGCGGGGGGGTTCTACAATGAGCAGTTCTTC.